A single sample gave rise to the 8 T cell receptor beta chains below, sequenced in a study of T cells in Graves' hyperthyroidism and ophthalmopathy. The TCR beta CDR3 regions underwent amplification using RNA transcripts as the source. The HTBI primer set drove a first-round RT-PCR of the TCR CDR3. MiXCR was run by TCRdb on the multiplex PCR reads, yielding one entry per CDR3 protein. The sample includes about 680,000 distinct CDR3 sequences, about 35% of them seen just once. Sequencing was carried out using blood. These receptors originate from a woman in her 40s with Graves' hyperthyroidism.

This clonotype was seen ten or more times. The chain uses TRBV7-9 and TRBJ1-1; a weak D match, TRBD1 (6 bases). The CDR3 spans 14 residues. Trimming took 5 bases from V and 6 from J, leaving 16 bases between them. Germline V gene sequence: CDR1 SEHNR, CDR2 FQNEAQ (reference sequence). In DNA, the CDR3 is TGTGCCAGCAGCGCGACAGGTTTGCGAGCTGAAGCTTTCTTT. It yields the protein CASSATGLRAEAFF. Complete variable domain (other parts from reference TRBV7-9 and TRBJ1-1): DTGVSQNPRHKITKRGQNVTFRCDPISEHNRLYWYRQTLGQGPEFLTYFQNEAQLEKSRLLSDRFSAERPKGSFSTLEIQRTEQGDSAMYLCASSATGLRAEAFFGQGTRLTVV.

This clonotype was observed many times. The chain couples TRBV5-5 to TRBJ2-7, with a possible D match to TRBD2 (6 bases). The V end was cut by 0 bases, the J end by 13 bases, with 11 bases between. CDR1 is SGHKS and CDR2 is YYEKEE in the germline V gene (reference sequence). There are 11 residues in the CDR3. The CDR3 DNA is TGTGCCAGCAGCTTGGGACCGCGGGAATACTTC. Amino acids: CASSLGPREYF.

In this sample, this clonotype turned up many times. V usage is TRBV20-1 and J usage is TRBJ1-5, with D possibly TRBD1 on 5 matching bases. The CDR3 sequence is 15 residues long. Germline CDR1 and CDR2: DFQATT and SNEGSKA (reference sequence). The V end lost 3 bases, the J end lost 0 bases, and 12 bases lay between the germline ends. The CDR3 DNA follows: TGCAGTGCTAGTAGGGGAGGGTATAGCAATCAGCCCCAGCATTTT. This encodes CSASRGGYSNQPQHF.

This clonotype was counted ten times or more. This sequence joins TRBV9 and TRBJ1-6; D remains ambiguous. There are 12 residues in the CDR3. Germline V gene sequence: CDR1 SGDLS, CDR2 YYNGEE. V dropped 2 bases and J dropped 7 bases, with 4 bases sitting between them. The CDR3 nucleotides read TGTGCCAGCAGCGTCAGAAATTCACCCCTCCACTTT. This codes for CASSVRNSPLHF.

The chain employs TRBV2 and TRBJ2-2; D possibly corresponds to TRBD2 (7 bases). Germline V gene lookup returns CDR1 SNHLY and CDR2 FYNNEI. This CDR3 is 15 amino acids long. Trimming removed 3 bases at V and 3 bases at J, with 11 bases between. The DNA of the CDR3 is TGTGCCAGCAGTGAGGCGGGGGCCTACACCGGGGAGCTGTTTTTT. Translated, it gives CASSEAGAYTGELFF.

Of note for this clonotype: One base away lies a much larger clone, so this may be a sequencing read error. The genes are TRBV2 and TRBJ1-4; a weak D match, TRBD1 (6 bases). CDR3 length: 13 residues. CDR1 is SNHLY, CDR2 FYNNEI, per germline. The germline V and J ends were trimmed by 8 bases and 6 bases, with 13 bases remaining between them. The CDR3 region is CASQTGLDEKLFF. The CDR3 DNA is TGTGCCAGCCAAACAGGGTTGGATGAAAAACTGTTTTTT.

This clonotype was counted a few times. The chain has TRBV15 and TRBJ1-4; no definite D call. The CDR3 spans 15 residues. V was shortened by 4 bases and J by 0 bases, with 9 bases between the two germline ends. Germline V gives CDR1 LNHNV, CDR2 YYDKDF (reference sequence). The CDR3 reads CATSTTGATNEKLFF. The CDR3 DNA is TGTGCCACCAGCACCACGGGAGCAACTAATGAAAAACTGTTTTTT.

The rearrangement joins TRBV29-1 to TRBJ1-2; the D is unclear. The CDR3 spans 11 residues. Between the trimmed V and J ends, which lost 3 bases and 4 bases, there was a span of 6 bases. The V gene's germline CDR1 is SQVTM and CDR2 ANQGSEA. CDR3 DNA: TGCAGCGTTGACGACGTCTATGGCTACACCTTC. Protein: CSVDDVYGYTF.